The next 30 T cell receptor beta chains were all read from a single sample in a study of T cells expressing NK-cell markers. TCRdb reanalyzed the 5' RACE reads, giving one entry per CDR3 protein sequence and no DNA. The sample table includes some 460,000 distinct CDR3 sequences. The sequenced sample was blood T cells: a sorted CD56 or NKG2C T cell subset, CD4+ or CD8+ T cells, or bulk PBMC T cells (not recorded which). The receptors were sampled from a woman aged 45-60 years in good health.

V and J are TRBV5-1 and TRBJ2-5; TCRdb's D call of TRBD2 is untestable without DNA. There are 14 residues in the CDR3. The germline V gene has CDR1 SGHRS and CDR2 YFSETQ. CDR3 amino acids: CASSFSTTLETQYF.

CDR3 region: CASSSVVMSGELFF. This rearrangement joins TRBV28 to TRBJ2-2. Germline-derived CDR1 and CDR2 are MDHEN and SYDVKM. The CDR3 totals 14 residues.

The rearrangement joins TRBV5-1 to TRBJ2-5; TCRdb lists TRBD1, though no DNA is available to test this call. Germline V gives CDR1 SGHRS, CDR2 YFSETQ. This CDR3 region has 13 residues. CDR3 sequence: CASGGAGLETQYF.

The chain carries TRBV3-1 and TRBJ2-7; TCRdb's D gene call, TRBD2, goes unchecked for lack of DNA. Germline V gene data show CDR1 as LGHDT and CDR2 as YNNKEL (reference sequence). CDR3 length: 15 amino acids. The CDR3 sequence is CASSQDYGIRSGRYF.

This chain joins TRBV20-1 and TRBJ2-5; without DNA, the TCRdb call of TRBD2 cannot be checked. Germline assignment: CDR1 DFQATT and CDR2 SNEGSKA (reference sequence). The CDR3 has 16 residues. CDR3: CSASSVRGRPWETQYF.

The chain's CDR3 is CASSFGRAGNTEAFF. This chain connects TRBV5-1 to TRBJ1-1. This CDR3 has 15 amino acids. Germline V gene lookup returns CDR1 SGHRS and CDR2 YFSETQ.

The V gene is TRBV9, the J gene TRBJ1-5. Germline V lookup: CDR1 SGDLS, CDR2 YYNGEE. The CDR3 spans 13 residues. CDR3 region: CARGQSLNQPQHF.

The chain recombines TRBV27 with TRBJ2-3; no DNA is available, so the TRBD2 call from TCRdb remains unchecked. The germline V gene has CDR1 MNHEY and CDR2 SMNVEV (reference sequence). The CDR3 length is 16 residues. CDR3 sequence: CASSLPTSGSTDTQYF.

The chain has TRBV7-9 and TRBJ2-7; without DNA, the TCRdb call of TRBD2 cannot be checked. CDR3 size: 13 residues. From germline, CDR1 is SEHNR and CDR2 FQNEAQ (reference sequence). This CDR3 reads CASSGRLVVEQYF. Supplemented by reference TRBV7-9 and TRBJ2-7, the full variable domain reads DTGVSQNPRHKITKRGQNVTFRCDPISEHNRLYWYRQTLGQGPEFLTYFQNEAQLEKSRLLSDRFSAERPKGSFSTLEIQRTEQGDSAMYLCASSGRLVVEQYFGPGTRLTVT.

The chain combines TRBV20-1 with TRBJ2-5; TCRdb selects TRBD2, and the lack of DNA leaves this call unchecked. Germline-derived CDR1 and CDR2 are DFQATT and SNEGSKA (reference sequence). This CDR3 has 15 amino acids. The CDR3 loop is CSAEIAGVVGETQYF.

The genes are TRBV12-3 or TRBV12-4 and TRBJ2-3; absent DNA, TCRdb's TRBD1 call cannot be checked. The CDR3 extends over 17 amino acids. CDR3 sequence: CASSPSRAGQGLDTQYF.

The CDR3 region is CASSQDRIVQFF. The chain couples TRBV3-1 to TRBJ2-1. This CDR3 region has 12 residues. In germline, CDR1 is LGHDT, CDR2 YNNKEL (reference sequence).

This chain uses TRBV20-1 with TRBJ2-1; TCRdb indicates TRBD2, and absent DNA this call remains unverified. The CDR3 loop spans 17 amino acids. Germline values: CDR1 DFQATT, CDR2 SNEGSKA (reference sequence). The CDR3 sequence: CSARALFSGRAGDEQFF.

The V and J genes are TRBV28 and TRBJ2-7; TCRdb proposes TRBD1, but this gene call is untestable without DNA. CDR1 is MDHEN and CDR2 is SYDVKM in the germline V gene. This CDR3 contains 13 residues. The CDR3 reads CASSSGTPLEQYF.

The V gene is TRBV29-1, the J gene TRBJ2-5. The CDR3 covers 12 residues. Per germline, CDR1 SQVTM and CDR2 ANQGSEA. The CDR3 here is CSASTDLETQYF.

The chain recombines TRBV9 with TRBJ2-3. CDR3 length: 14 amino acids. Germline CDR1 and CDR2: SGDLS and YYNGEE. CDR3 loop: CASSVEVRADTQYF.

The chain combines TRBV27 with TRBJ2-3; with no DNA, the TCRdb D assignment of TRBD2 cannot be verified. Germline lookup yields CDR1 MNHEY and CDR2 SMNVEV (reference sequence). This CDR3 region has 16 residues. The chain's CDR3 is CASSPGLADSTDTQYF.

The chain's CDR3 is CASRFPGQGMLFF. J is TRBJ2-1 and V is TRBV12-3 or TRBV12-4; TCRdb reports TRBD1, a call that lacks DNA to check it against. This CDR3 has 13 amino acids.

This rearrangement joins TRBV5-1 to TRBJ2-5; TCRdb calls TRBD1, which cannot be checked without DNA. In germline, CDR1 is SGHRS, CDR2 YFSETQ. The CDR3 consists of 16 residues. The CDR3 spells CASSLVPRQGLGTQYF.

This rearrangement joins TRBV5-6 to TRBJ2-5; TCRdb picks TRBD2, but there is no DNA to check that call. This CDR3 spans 15 amino acids. Germline CDR1 SGHDT, CDR2 YYEEEE. This CDR3 reads CASSPPGPQRVAQYF.

J is TRBJ2-7 and V is TRBV12-3 or TRBV12-4; TCRdb lists TRBD2, though no DNA is available to test this call. The CDR3 loop spans 14 amino acids. CDR3 sequence: CASSLSQLEGEQYF.

The chain couples TRBV30 to TRBJ1-2. The CDR3 is made up of 12 amino acids. Germline-derived CDR1 and CDR2 are GTSNPN and SVGIG (reference sequence). CDR3 residues: CAWKSANYGYTF.

The chain links TRBV3-1 to TRBJ2-7; TCRdb's D gene call, TRBD2, goes unchecked for lack of DNA. CDR1 LGHDT and CDR2 YNNKEL come from the germline V gene (reference sequence). This CDR3 has 16 amino acids. The CDR3 sequence: CASSPVIGAGGYEQYF.

The CDR3 reads CASSSRGEGTDTQYF. The chain carries TRBV27 and TRBJ2-3; TCRdb calls TRBD1, which cannot be checked without DNA. The CDR3 runs 15 residues. In germline, CDR1 is MNHEY, CDR2 SMNVEV (reference sequence).

The rearrangement uses TRBV29-1 and TRBJ1-1; TCRdb's D call, TRBD1, is unchecked because there is no DNA. This CDR3 is 14 amino acids long. Per the germline V gene, CDR1 is SQVTM and CDR2 is ANQGSEA. The CDR3 here is CSVLRGLRNTEAFF.

The rearrangement links TRBV12-3 or TRBV12-4 to TRBJ1-2; TCRdb designates TRBD1, a call that cannot be tested without DNA. The CDR3 covers 14 residues. This CDR3 reads CASSLRTPDYGYTF.

The chain couples TRBV2 to TRBJ1-5. The CDR3 runs to 15 residues. Germline assignment: CDR1 SNHLY and CDR2 FYNNEI. CDR3 loop: CASSDFGGAGQPQHF.

The chain has TRBV27 and TRBJ1-4. Germline assignment: CDR1 MNHEY and CDR2 SMNVEV (reference sequence). The CDR3 contains 16 residues. CDR3 residues: CATRGGLTGPNEKLFF.

This chain connects TRBV6-5 to TRBJ1-4. Germline V CDR1 and CDR2: MNHEY, SVGAGI. CDR3 size: 14 residues. The CDR3: CASSYAGRDEKLFF.

The CDR3 spells CASSGLGGFATEAFF. This chain connects TRBV9 to TRBJ1-1; TCRdb selects TRBD1, and the lack of DNA leaves this call unchecked. This CDR3 spans 15 amino acids. Per germline, CDR1 SGDLS and CDR2 YYNGEE.